This TCR beta chain was retrieved from a study of preoperative IRX-2 immunotherapy in early breast cancer. Trimming cost V 1 base and J 5 bases; bases outside gene matches: 4. The germline V gene has CDR1 MNHNS and CDR2 SASEGT. This CDR3 spans 15 amino acids. Treatment in this sample: preoperative locoregional IRX-2 cytokine immunotherapy. Samples came from a phase Ib trial of preoperative locoregional IRX-2 cytokine immunotherapy. The assay was immunoSEQ multiplex PCR, and TCRdb's table has in-frame clones only and misses some. The table lists roughly 6,200 clones, roughly four fifths of them singletons.

This rearrangement joins TRBV6-1 to TRBJ2-3, with TRBD2 identical over 9 bases. The sample here was tumor tissue, taken before IRX-2 immunotherapy. This TCR came from a human donor with breast cancer. The CDR3 here is CASSEGREGGDTQYF. The CDR3 nucleotides read TGTGCCAGCAGTGAAGGGCGGGAGGGTGGAGATACGCAGTATTTT.